A single sample is the source of the 32 T cell receptor beta chains below, sequenced in a study of CD4 T cells in relation to SARS-CoV-2 and coronaviruses. Some clones are missing from TCRdb's copy, which holds only in-frame ones; the method was immunoSEQ multiplex PCR. In the table there are roughly 60,000 clones, approximately 94% of which are singletons. Before the COVID-19 pandemic, during about 2010-2019, CD4+ T cells were taken from unexposed donors. Sequencing input: naive CD4+ T cells from PBMCs. The subset is: naive CD4+ T cells isolated by negative enrichment. Every receptor here comes from a human donor in good health.

This chain connects TRBV5-4 to TRBJ1-1, with 8 bases identical to TRBD1. Trimming cost V 3 bases and J 4 bases; bases outside gene matches: 14. In germline, CDR1 is SGHNT, CDR2 YYREEE (reference sequence). This CDR3 has 17 amino acids. The CDR3 bases are TGTGCCAGCAGCTCGGGACGATGGGCCAGGGGGCCCACTGAAGCTTTCTTT. It specifies CASSSGRWARGPTEAFF.

This sequence joins TRBV25-1 and TRBJ1-2; D is perhaps TRBD1 (6 bases). V gave up 2 bases and J gave up 8 bases, with 15 bases separating them. The CDR3 has 14 residues. Germline loops: CDR1 MGHDK, CDR2 SYGVNS. Written as DNA, the CDR3 is TGTGCCAGCAGTGAAGCAGGGGCCTTGGGGGGCTACACCTTC. Protein sequence: CASSEAGALGGYTF.

The chain recombines TRBV28 with TRBJ1-3; perhaps TRBD1 as D (5 bases). This CDR3 has 14 amino acids. Germline assignment: CDR1 MDHEN and CDR2 SYDVKM. Trimming removed 7 bases from V and 2 bases from J, with 12 bases in between. The CDR3 bases are TGTGCCAGCACCCTTGGAGGGGCTGGAAACACCATATATTTT. Translating it yields CASTLGGAGNTIYF. The full variable domain, its missing parts supplied by reference TRBV28 and TRBJ1-3, is DVKVTQSSRYLVKRTGEKVFLECVQDMDHENMFWYRQDPGLGLRLIYFSYDVKMKEKGDIPEGYSVSREKKERFSLILESASTNQTSMYLCASTLGGAGNTIYFGEGSWLTVV.

The chain combines TRBV20-1 with TRBJ2-2; no clear D gene. CDR1 and CDR2 (germline): DFQATT, SNEGSKA (reference sequence). The CDR3 runs to 13 residues. V lost 3 bases and J 5 bases, leaving 10 bases between the germline ends. This CDR3 is CSASRRGTGELFF. The CDR3 DNA is TGCAGTGCTAGTCGCAGAGGTACCGGGGAGCTGTTTTTT.

DNA for the CDR3: TGCGCCAGCAGTCAATCGAAACAGGGTAGGGGAGAGACCCAGTACTTC. This sequence encodes CASSQSKQGRGETQYF. The V and J genes are TRBV23-1 and TRBJ2-5, with D possibly TRBD1 on 6 matching bases. TRBV23-1 is marked as an open reading frame, function uncertain. Trimming left V 0 bases short and J 4 bases short, with 15 bases between. This CDR3 region has 16 residues.

The chain recombines TRBV2 with TRBJ1-1; D remains ambiguous. Trimming took off 4 bases at V and 2 bases at J, with 8 bases between the two ends. This CDR3 comprises 13 residues. Germline V gives CDR1 SNHLY, CDR2 FYNNEI. Written as DNA, the CDR3 is TGTGCCAGCAGTGCCGACGGTAACACTGAAGCTTTCTTT. The encoded protein is CASSADGNTEAFF.

This rearrangement joins TRBV5-1 to TRBJ1-4; D may be TRBD1 (6 bases). With 4 bases removed from V and 1 base from J, the gap between germline ends came to 14 bases. This CDR3 spans 16 amino acids. Per the germline V gene, CDR1 is SGHRS and CDR2 is YFSETQ. The CDR3 coding sequence is TGCGCCAGCAGCCAACAACCGGGACAAACTAATGAAAAACTGTTTTTT. It codes for CASSQQPGQTNEKLFF.

The DNA for the CDR3 is TGTGCCAGCAGCCACACCCAGTTGGGGGTTCACACTGAAGCTTTCTTT. Translated: CASSHTQLGVHTEAFF. The chain joins TRBV16 to TRBJ1-1, with TRBD1 as a possible D gene (5 bases). Trimming left V 3 bases short and J 3 bases short, with 17 bases between. This CDR3 is 16 amino acids long. Germline CDR1 KGHSY, CDR2 FQNENV.

The CDR3 protein is CASSQSFAGGDRETQYF. The CDR3 DNA is TGCGCCAGCAGCCAGTCCTTCGCGGGAGGAGATAGGGAGACCCAGTACTTC. The chain couples TRBV4-1 to TRBJ2-5; TRBD2 matches 8 bases. Germline V gives CDR1 MGHRA, CDR2 YSYEKL. V was clipped by 3 bases and J by 5 bases; unmatched bases: 14. The CDR3 is 17 residues long.

The chain has TRBV11-3 and TRBJ2-1; D is unclear. Trimming cost V 0 bases and J 10 bases, with 13 bases left between them. Germline loops: CDR1 SGHNT, CDR2 YENEEA. This CDR3 contains 14 residues. The CDR3 DNA reads as TGTGCCAGCAGCTTAGAGGCCCCCAGTAGAGAGCAGTTCTTC. Its protein product is CASSLEAPSREQFF.

The chain uses TRBV10-1 and TRBJ2-1; maybe TRBD1 (6 bases). V lost 8 bases, J lost 7 bases, and 12 bases lay in between. CDR3 length equals 12 residues. Per the germline V gene, CDR1 is WNHNN and CDR2 is SYGVQD (reference sequence). CDR3 in amino acids: CASSDRSNEQFF. The CDR3 nucleotides read TGCGCCAGCTCCGACAGGAGTAATGAGCAGTTCTTC.

This clone was detected only once. The chain recombines TRBV5-4 with TRBJ1-2, with unresolved D. The CDR3 runs to 15 residues. Germline V gene data show CDR1 as SGHNT and CDR2 as YYREEE (reference sequence). The V end was cut by 1 base, the J end by 4 bases, with 14 bases between. The CDR3 region is CASSLSRKLIYGYTF. DNA of the CDR3: TGTGCCAGCAGCTTGTCCAGGAAGTTAATCTATGGCTACACCTTC.

The gene calls are TRBV2 and TRBJ1-1, with TRBD1 identical over 7 bases. V was clipped by 5 bases and J by 5 bases; unmatched bases: 11. Per the germline V gene, CDR1 is SNHLY and CDR2 is FYNNEI. The CDR3 covers 15 residues. Written as DNA, the CDR3 is TGTGCCAGCAGTCCGACAGGGACTAGGAGGACTGAAGCTTTCTTT. Its protein is CASSPTGTRRTEAFF.

This chain joins TRBV5-8 and TRBJ2-7, with 10 bases lining up with TRBD1. The CDR3 has 14 residues. Germline V CDR1 and CDR2: SGHTS, YDEGEE. The trim removed 4 bases at V and 6 bases at J, leaving 7 bases unmatched. In nucleotides, the CDR3 is TGTGCCAGCAGCCCCGGGGACAGGGGACTCGAGCAGTACTTC. Encoded protein: CASSPGDRGLEQYF.

The gene calls are TRBV3-1 (or the pseudogene TRBV3-2) and TRBJ2-5, with 7 bases lining up with TRBD1. In germline, CDR1 is LGHDT, CDR2 YNNKEL (reference sequence). J gave up 2 bases and V 3 bases, and 6 bases lay outside the gene matches. The CDR3 has 15 amino acids. CDR3 coding DNA: TGTGCCAGCAGCCAGAGGTTCAGGGGGCAAGAGACCCAGTACTTC. Translated: CASSQRFRGQETQYF.

The rearrangement joins TRBV3-1 (or the pseudogene TRBV3-2) to TRBJ2-1; D is undetermined. The CDR3 runs to 15 residues. V was trimmed by 6 bases and J by 4 bases, leaving 16 bases between them. The germline CDR1 and CDR2 sequences are LGHDT and YNNKEL (reference sequence). CDR3: CASSPTGGFYNEQFF. The CDR3 nucleotides are TGTGCCAGCAGTCCCACCGGCGGATTTTACAATGAGCAGTTCTTC.

The rearrangement links TRBV28 to TRBJ2-2, with D hard to call. V lost 6 bases and J lost 6, with 8 bases in between. The CDR3 has 12 amino acids. The germline gives CDR1 MDHEN, CDR2 SYDVKM. The CDR3 protein is CASSQSSGELFF. The DNA for the CDR3 is TGTGCCAGCAGCCAATCCTCCGGGGAGCTGTTTTTT.

Only one count was recorded for this clone. The chain employs TRBV10-2 and TRBJ2-7; perhaps TRBD2 as D (6 bases). Per the germline V gene, CDR1 is WSHSY and CDR2 is SAAADI. The V and J ends lost 0 bases and 7 bases respectively, with 13 bases between them. The CDR3 is made up of 14 amino acids. CDR3 protein: CASSESGTRGEQYF. The CDR3, as DNA: TGCGCCAGCAGTGAGTCCGGGACTCGAGGGGAGCAGTACTTC.

This CDR3 is CASSPSVGGTYNEQFF. The CDR3 bases are TGTGCCAGCAGCCCTAGTGTGGGCGGGACCTACAATGAGCAGTTCTTC. The genes are TRBV25-1 and TRBJ2-1; a weak D match, TRBD2 (6 bases). CDR3 length: 16 amino acids. Trimming took 6 bases from V and 2 from J, leaving 17 bases between them. Germline loops: CDR1 MGHDK, CDR2 SYGVNS.

V is TRBV11-3 and J is TRBJ2-7; tentatively, D is TRBD2 (5 bases). CDR1 and CDR2 from the germline V gene are SGHNT and YENEEA. Deletions cut 5 bases from V and 4 bases from J, with 15 bases between. The CDR3 is 14 amino acids. The CDR3 here is CASSISGRGYEQYF. CDR3 bases: TGTGCCAGCAGCATCAGTGGACGGGGATACGAGCAGTACTTC. Using reference TRBV11-3 and TRBJ2-7 for the parts outside the CDR3, the full variable domain is EAGVVQSPRYKIIEKKQPVAFWCNPISGHNTLYWYLQNLGQGPELLIRYENEEAVDDSQLPKDRFSAERLKGVDSTLKIQPAELGDSAVYLCASSISGRGYEQYFGPGTRLTVT.

V is TRBV5-6 and J is TRBJ1-2; 12 bases agree with TRBD1. CDR3 size: 18 residues. CDR1 and CDR2 (germline): SGHDT, YYEEEE. V lost 6 bases and J lost 0; bases outside the gene matches: 12. The CDR3 is CASTRDRGRLIANYGYTF. The DNA of the CDR3 is TGTGCCAGCACCCGGGACAGGGGGCGACTTATCGCTAACTATGGCTACACCTTC.

The chain employs TRBV5-1 and TRBJ2-5; 11 positions match TRBD2. Germline V gene data show CDR1 as SGHRS and CDR2 as YFSETQ. Losses at the gene ends were 4 bases for V and 5 bases for J; bases not matched to a gene: 19. The CDR3 is made up of 19 amino acids. This chain's CDR3 is CASSQSLAGAWSGSETQYF. Here the CDR3 DNA reads TGCGCCAGCAGCCAATCACTAGCGGGAGCTTGGAGTGGAAGCGAGACCCAGTACTTC.

The chain has TRBV3-1 (or the pseudogene TRBV3-2) and TRBJ2-7; TRBD2 is a possible D gene (6 bases). The CDR3 has 13 amino acids. Germline CDR1 is LGHDT and CDR2 is YNNKEL (reference sequence). The V end lost 2 bases, the J end lost 5 bases, and 10 bases lay between the germline ends. CDR3 residues: CASSQRGGNEQYF. CDR3 nucleotide sequence: TGTGCCAGCAGCCAACGCGGAGGGAACGAGCAGTACTTC.

The V and J genes are TRBV5-5 and TRBJ1-1, with unresolved D. This CDR3 contains 14 residues. Germline V gene data show CDR1 as SGHKS and CDR2 as YYEKEE (reference sequence). V shed 1 base and J shed 0 bases, with 7 bases lying between them. CDR3 protein: CASSLSWVNTEAFF. CDR3 bases: TGTGCCAGCAGCTTGAGTTGGGTGAACACTGAAGCTTTCTTT.

This clone appeared a single time. The V gene is TRBV27, the J gene TRBJ1-3; 12 bases match TRBD1. Germline-derived CDR1 and CDR2 are MNHEY and SMNVEV (reference sequence). Unmatched junction bases numbered 11, after V lost 10 bases and J lost 1 base. The CDR3 covers 17 residues. CDR3 nucleotide sequence: TGTGCCAATTCCGGGACAGGGGGCAATTCGTCTGGAAACACCATATATTTT. This sequence encodes CANSGTGGNSSGNTIYF.

This clone was picked up one time. This chain connects TRBV5-4 to TRBJ2-5; no clear D. With 1 base removed from V and 5 bases from J, the gap between germline ends came to 6 bases. The CDR3 consists of 12 residues. Germline V gene data show CDR1 as SGHNT and CDR2 as YYREEE (reference sequence). The CDR3 bases are TGTGCCAGCAGCTTGTTTGCGGAGACCCAGTACTTC. Protein sequence: CASSLFAETQYF.

This clone was seen only a few times. V gene TRBV7-9 combines with J gene TRBJ2-1, with D possibly TRBD2 on 5 matching bases. This CDR3 region has 12 residues. The germline V gene encodes CDR1 SEHNR and CDR2 FQNEAQ (reference sequence). V was clipped by 1 base and J by 13 bases, with 11 bases between them. CDR3 in DNA: TGTGCCAGCAGCTTAGGGGCGACTACCCAGTTCTTC. This sequence encodes CASSLGATTQFF.

The V and J genes are TRBV11-3 and TRBJ2-7; D may match TRBD1 or TRBD2 (5 bases each). The V end lost 1 base, the J end lost 6 bases, and 16 bases lay between the germline ends. Germline-derived CDR1 and CDR2 are SGHNT and YENEEA. The CDR3 has 15 residues. The CDR3 bases are TGTGCCAGCAGCTTAGCGGGGACCGGTCCCTCCGAGCAGTACTTC. Protein product: CASSLAGTGPSEQYF.

This chain links TRBV19 with TRBJ2-7, with D perhaps TRBD1 or TRBD2 (5 bases each). The germline V gene encodes CDR1 LNHDA and CDR2 SQIVND (reference sequence). The ends were cut back, 10 bases at V and 4 bases at J, with 20 bases in the middle. The length of the CDR3 is 14 residues. CDR3 protein: CATRPGTSSYEQYF. The CDR3 nucleotides are TGTGCCACACGACCTGGGACGAGTAGTTACGAGCAGTACTTC.

The gene calls are TRBV19 and TRBJ1-5, with no clear D. V was trimmed by 2 bases and J by 5 bases, leaving 16 bases between them. CDR1 is LNHDA, CDR2 SQIVND, per germline (reference sequence). The CDR3 contains 16 residues. The CDR3 nucleotides are TGTGCCAGTAGTATACTTTCGTCAGTGACGGATCAGCCCCAGCATTTT. Amino acids: CASSILSSVTDQPQHF. Variable domain in full (rest from reference TRBV19 and TRBJ1-5): DGGITQSPKYLFRKEGQNVTLSCEQNLNHDAMYWYRQDPGQGLRLIYYSQIVNDFQKGDIAEGYSVSREKKESFPLTVTSAQKNPTAFYLCASSILSSVTDQPQHFGDGTRLSIL.

This clone appeared a single time. The rearrangement links TRBV12-5 to TRBJ1-2, with D possibly matching TRBD1 (5 bases). Deletions cut 1 base from V and 7 bases from J, with 16 bases between. Germline CDR1 is LGHNT and CDR2 is FRNRAP. There are 15 residues in the CDR3. The CDR3 region has the DNA TGTGCTAGTGGTTTGGCCGGTTTGCGGGGGGGTGGCTACACCTTC. Translation gives CASGLAGLRGGGYTF.

The CDR3 spells CASSQTSYQSSYNEQFF. CDR3 sequence (DNA): TGTGCCAGCTCCCAGACTAGCTACCAAAGCTCCTACAATGAGCAGTTCTTC. This chain links TRBV18 with TRBJ2-1, with 7 bases aligning to TRBD2. Trimming removed 6 bases from V and 0 bases from J; junction bases left unmatched: 11. The CDR3 totals 17 residues. The V gene's germline CDR1 is KGHSH and CDR2 LQKENI.